The source of this TCR beta chain is a study of blood T cells in healthy people across ages. Through a sample-barcoded 5' primer and a J-beta primer mix, a second PCR was run for roughly 6 to 12 cycles. A single record per CDR3 protein comes from TCRdb applying MiXCR to the 5' RACE reads. The data contain 800,000 to 1,300,000 distinct CDR3 sequences, almost 25% of them singletons. RNA extraction gave at least 5 micrograms of total RNA per sample. In germline, CDR1 is SGHTA, CDR2 FQGTGA. This CDR3 comprises 16 residues. Trimming cost V 0 bases and J 5 bases; bases outside gene matches: 5. This sample was also put to use in a study of T cells of mothers and their children.

Sequencing was done on a sample of blood. The receptor was derived from a girl aged 2-9 years in good health. This chain links TRBV7-3 with TRBJ2-1, with 9 bases identical to TRBD2. The CDR3, as DNA: TGTGCCAGCAGCTTAACTAGCGGGGGTGCCAACAATGAGCAGTTCTTC. This encodes CASSLTSGGANNEQFF.